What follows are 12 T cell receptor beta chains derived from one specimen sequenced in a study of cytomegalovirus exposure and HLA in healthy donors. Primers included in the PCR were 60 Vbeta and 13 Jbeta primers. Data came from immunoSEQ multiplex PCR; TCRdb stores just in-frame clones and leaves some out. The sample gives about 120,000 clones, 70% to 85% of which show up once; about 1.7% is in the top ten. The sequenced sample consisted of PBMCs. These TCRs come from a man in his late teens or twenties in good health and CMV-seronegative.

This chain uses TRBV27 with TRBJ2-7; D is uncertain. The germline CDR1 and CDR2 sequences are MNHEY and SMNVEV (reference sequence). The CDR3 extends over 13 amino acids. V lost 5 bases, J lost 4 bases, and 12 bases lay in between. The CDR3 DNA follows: TGTGCCAGCAGTCTCGCGCCGGGTTACGAGCAGTACTTC. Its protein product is CASSLAPGYEQYF.

CDR3 amino acids: CASSYPSNYGYTF. In DNA, the CDR3 is TGTGCCAGCAGTTACCCCAGTAACTATGGCTACACCTTC. The chain couples TRBV6-6 to TRBJ1-2; D ambiguous. Trimming cost V 2 bases and J 1 base, with 5 bases left between them. Germline CDR1 reads MNHNY; CDR2 reads SVGAGI (reference sequence). The CDR3 totals 13 residues.

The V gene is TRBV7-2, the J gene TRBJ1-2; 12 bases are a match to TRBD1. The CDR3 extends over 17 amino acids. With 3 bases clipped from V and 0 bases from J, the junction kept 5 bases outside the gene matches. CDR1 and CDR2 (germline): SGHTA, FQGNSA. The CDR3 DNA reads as TGTGCCAGCAGCTTCGGGACAGGGGGCCTATCTAACTATGGCTACACCTTC. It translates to CASSFGTGGLSNYGYTF.

CDR3 in amino acids: CASSLMTGISTDTQYF. In nucleotides, the CDR3 is TGTGCCAGCAGCTTGATGACAGGAATAAGCACAGATACGCAGTATTTT. The rearrangement uses TRBV5-4 and TRBJ2-3; perhaps TRBD1 as D (6 bases). Germline CDR1 reads SGHNT; CDR2 reads YYREEE (reference sequence). The CDR3 is made up of 16 amino acids. The germline V and J ends were trimmed by 1 base and 0 bases, with 12 bases remaining between them.

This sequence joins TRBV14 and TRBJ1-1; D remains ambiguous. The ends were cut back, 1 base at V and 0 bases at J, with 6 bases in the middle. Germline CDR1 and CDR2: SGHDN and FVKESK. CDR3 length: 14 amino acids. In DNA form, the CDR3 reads TGTGCCAGCAGCCAAGGGCAGGTGAACACTGAAGCTTTCTTT. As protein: CASSQGQVNTEAFF.

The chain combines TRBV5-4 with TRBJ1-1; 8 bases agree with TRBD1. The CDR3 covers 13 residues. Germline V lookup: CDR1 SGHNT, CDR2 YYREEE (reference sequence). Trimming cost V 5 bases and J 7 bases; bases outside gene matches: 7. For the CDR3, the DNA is TGTGCCAGCAGTTTCGACAGGGGAAATGAAGCTTTCTTT. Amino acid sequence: CASSFDRGNEAFF.

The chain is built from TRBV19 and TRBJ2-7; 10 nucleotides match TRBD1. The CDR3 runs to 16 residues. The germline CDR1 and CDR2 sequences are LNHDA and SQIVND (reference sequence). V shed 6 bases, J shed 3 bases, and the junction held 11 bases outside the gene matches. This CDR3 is CASSTAGGQGSYEQYF. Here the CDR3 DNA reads TGTGCCAGTAGCACCGCTGGGGGACAGGGGAGCTACGAGCAGTACTTC.

The CDR3 reads CASRIRGGTDTQYF. The CDR3 nucleotides read TGTGCCAGCAGAATCAGGGGAGGCACAGATACGCAGTATTTT. The chain joins TRBV6-5 to TRBJ2-3; tentative D call: TRBD1 (6 bases). The germline V and J ends were trimmed by 6 bases and 1 base, with 11 bases remaining between them. Germline CDR1 is MNHEY and CDR2 is SVGAGI. CDR3 length equals 14 residues.

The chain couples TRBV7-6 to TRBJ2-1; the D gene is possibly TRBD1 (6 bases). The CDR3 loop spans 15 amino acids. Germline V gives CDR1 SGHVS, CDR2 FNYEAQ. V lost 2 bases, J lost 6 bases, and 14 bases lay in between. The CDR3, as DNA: TGTGCCAGCAGCTTAACAGGGTACCCCTTCAATGAGCAGTTCTTC. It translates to CASSLTGYPFNEQFF.

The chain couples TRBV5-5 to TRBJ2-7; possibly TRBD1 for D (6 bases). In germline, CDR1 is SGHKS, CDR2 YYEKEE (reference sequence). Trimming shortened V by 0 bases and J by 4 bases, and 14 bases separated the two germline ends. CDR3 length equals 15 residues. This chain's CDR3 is CASSLAPQGQYEQYF. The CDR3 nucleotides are TGTGCCAGCAGCTTGGCCCCACAGGGTCAGTACGAGCAGTACTTC.

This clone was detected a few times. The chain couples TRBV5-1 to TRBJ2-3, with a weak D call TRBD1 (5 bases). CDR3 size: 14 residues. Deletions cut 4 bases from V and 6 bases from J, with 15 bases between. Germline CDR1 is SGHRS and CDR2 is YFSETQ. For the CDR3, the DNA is TGCGCCAGCAGCCCCGGATGGGGCCAGGATACGCAGTATTTT. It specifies CASSPGWGQDTQYF.

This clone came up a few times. CDR3 nucleotides: TGCGCCAGCAGCCAAGGAGGATACCCCGGGGAGCTGTTTTTT. As protein: CASSQGGYPGELFF. The chain employs TRBV4-1 and TRBJ2-2; unclear D gene. This CDR3 has 14 residues. Trimming took off 1 base at V and 6 bases at J, with 9 bases between the two ends. Germline V CDR1 and CDR2: MGHRA, YSYEKL.